This T cell receptor beta chain derives from a study of blood T cell repertoires in COVID-19. Study-level information: Researchers got acute and convalescent COVID-19 samples from the United States, Italy and Spain. T cells, B-cell-depleted T cells, or PBMCs provided the cDNA or gDNA that served as material.

This CDR3 has 15 residues. Germline lookup yields CDR1 SGHDN and CDR2 FVKESK. The V and J ends lost 0 bases and 0 bases respectively, with 9 bases between them. One Seattle source followed patients from active infection through their disease course. Per the original data handling: From reference gene primer amplification, estimates of nucleated cell counts were derived. Generated by immunoSEQ multiplex PCR, the TCRdb table keeps only in-frame clones and is missing some. V and J calls and clone size are copied from that table; D and trimming were computed from the DNA. Of roughly 440,000 clones in the sample, about nine tenths were seen once.

The sample comprised peripheral blood. The rearrangement joins TRBV14 to TRBJ2-7; D ambiguous. This receptor was obtained from a woman aged 45-60 years with COVID-19, enrolled during active disease. The CDR3 sequence: CASSQDRRSSYEQYF. The CDR3 bases are TGTGCCAGCAGCCAAGACAGGCGTAGCTCCTACGAGCAGTACTTC.